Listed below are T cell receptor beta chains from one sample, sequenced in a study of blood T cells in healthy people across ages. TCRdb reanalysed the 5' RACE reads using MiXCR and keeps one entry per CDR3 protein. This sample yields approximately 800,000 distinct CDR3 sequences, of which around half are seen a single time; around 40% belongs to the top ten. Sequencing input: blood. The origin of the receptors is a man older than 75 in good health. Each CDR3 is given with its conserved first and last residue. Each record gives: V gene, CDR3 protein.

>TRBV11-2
CASSLDGREGSGANVLTF
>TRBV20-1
CSAHTGELFF
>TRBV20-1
CSASIEYEQFF
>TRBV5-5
CASSRSPGKETQYF
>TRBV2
CASSMGHNYGYTF
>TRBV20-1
CSARPSGQETQYF
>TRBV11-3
CASSLGQGATEQYF
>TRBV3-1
CASSPWLAGSPYEQYF
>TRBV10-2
CASIQSSSHNEQFF
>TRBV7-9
CASSPLTGPSYNEQYF
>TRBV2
CASSEVQVGSGANVLTF
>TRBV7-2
CASSPGQLHEQYF
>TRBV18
CASSPPSGAVYNEQFF
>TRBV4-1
CASSQPGQSNQPQHF
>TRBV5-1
CASSLGGASYNEQFF
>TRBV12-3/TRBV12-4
CASSSRGGGYTF
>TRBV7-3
CASSLWDAGELFF
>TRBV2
CAITGTFSTDTQYF
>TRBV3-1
CASSRRGAGATGELFF
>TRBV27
CASRMGQFNEKLFF
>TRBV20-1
CSARDGQAGLAGGLFF
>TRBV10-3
CAISEGGLAGNAYEQYF
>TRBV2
CASSEAGQGRKTQYF
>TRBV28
CASRRLAGDERKTQYF
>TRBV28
CASTPGRSFSYEQYF
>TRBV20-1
CSALRDRGLQETQYF